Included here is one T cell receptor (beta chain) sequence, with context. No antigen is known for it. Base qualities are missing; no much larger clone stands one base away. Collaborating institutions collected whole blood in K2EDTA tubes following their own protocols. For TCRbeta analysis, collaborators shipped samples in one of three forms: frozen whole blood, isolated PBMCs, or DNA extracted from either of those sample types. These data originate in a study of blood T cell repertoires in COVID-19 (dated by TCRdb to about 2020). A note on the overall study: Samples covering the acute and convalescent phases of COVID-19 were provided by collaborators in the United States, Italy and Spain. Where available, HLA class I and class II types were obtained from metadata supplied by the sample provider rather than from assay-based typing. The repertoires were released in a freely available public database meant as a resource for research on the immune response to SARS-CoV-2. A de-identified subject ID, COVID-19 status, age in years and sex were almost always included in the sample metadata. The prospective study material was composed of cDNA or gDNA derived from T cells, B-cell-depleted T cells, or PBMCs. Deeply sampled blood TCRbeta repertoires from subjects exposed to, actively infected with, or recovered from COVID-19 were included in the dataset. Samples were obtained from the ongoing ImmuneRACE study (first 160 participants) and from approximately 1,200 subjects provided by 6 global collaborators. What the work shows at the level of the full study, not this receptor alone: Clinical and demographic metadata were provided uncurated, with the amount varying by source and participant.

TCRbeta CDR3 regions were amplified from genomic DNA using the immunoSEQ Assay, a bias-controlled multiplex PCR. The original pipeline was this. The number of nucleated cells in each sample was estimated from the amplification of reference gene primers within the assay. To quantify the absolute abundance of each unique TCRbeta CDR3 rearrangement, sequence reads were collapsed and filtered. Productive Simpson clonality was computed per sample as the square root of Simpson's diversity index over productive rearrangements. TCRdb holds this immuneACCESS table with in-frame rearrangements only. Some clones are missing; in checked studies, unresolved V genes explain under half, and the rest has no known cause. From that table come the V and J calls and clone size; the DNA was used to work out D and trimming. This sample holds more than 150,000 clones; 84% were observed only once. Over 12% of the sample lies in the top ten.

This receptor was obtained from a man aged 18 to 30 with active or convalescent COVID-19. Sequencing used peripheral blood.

CDR3 protein: CSVEDRGYPAKLFF. The DNA sequence follows: TGCAGCGTTGAAGATCGCGGATACCCCGCAAAACTGTTTTTT. Recombination linked TRBV29-1 to TRBJ1-4; too little of a D gene remains to name it. A distance of 15 bases separates the germline ends of V and J, which lose 0 bases and 10 bases respectively. Measured from the cysteine to the phenylalanine, the CDR3 is 14 residues long. The sequence is cut down to CDR3 DNA, 42 bases in frame from base 1. As encoded in the germline V gene, CDR1 is SQVTM while CDR2 is ANQGSEA.